This entry features one T cell receptor (beta chain) sequence. The V gene end was trimmed by 4 bases and the J gene end by 1 base; junction bases not matched to a gene: 2. The germline CDR1 and CDR2 sequences are LGHNA and YNFKEQ. This CDR3 has 15 amino acids. This study enrolled people aged roughly 18 to 100 from about two dozen US geographic areas. Participant-reported clinical history was the basis for cohort assignment. Cohort 3 recovered donors had two negative PCRs, clearance, or symptom resolution. This sample was included in a study of blood T cell repertoires in COVID-19. Original analysis: Using reference gene primer amplification, nucleated cell counts were estimated. Only in-frame clones appear in the TCRdb table, and some are missing; sequencing was by immunoSEQ multiplex PCR. V and J calls plus clone size are reproduced from that table; the DNA served to infer D and trimming. The data show approximately 230,000 clones, about nine tenths seen once.

The clonotype originates from a man aged 40-55 years who had recovered from COVID-19. Input material: PBMCs or T cells enriched from blood (not recorded which). The chain has TRBV4-2 and TRBJ2-2, with 8 bases aligning to TRBD2. As DNA, the CDR3 is TGTGCCAGCAGCCCTCGGGGGGGGAACACCGGGGAGCTGTTTTTT. Residues: CASSPRGGNTGELFF.